This TCR beta chain was obtained from a study of OX40 agonist ivuxolimab in advanced cancers. On the study more broadly: Patients were given ivuxolimab, an antibody that agonizes OX40 (CD134). Study-level results: Nonresponders included some who also had low normalized T-cell clonal expansion.

Trimming stripped 1 base from V and 5 bases from J, with 20 bases between. Germline-derived CDR1 and CDR2 are SGHDT and YYEEEE. The CDR3 loop spans 17 amino acids. Measured with immunoSEQ multiplex PCR; TCRdb has only the in-frame clones, and not every one. The table lists under 80,000 clones, roughly 90% of them singletons, with around 2.2% in the top ten. Samples were taken at baseline and on day 1 of cycles 4 and 7. To note about this clone: Its antigen is not known.

This TCR was recovered from an adult with an advanced solid tumor such as melanoma, head and neck, liver or kidney cancer. The sequencing here drew on CD4+ or CD8+ T cells sorted from blood, taken in a trial of the OX40 agonist ivuxolimab. The rearrangement uses TRBV5-6 and TRBJ2-3; D may correspond to TRBD1 or TRBD2 (5 bases each). The CDR3: CASSLFWTPPRVDTQYF. The CDR3 DNA reads as TGTGCCAGCAGCTTGTTTTGGACTCCCCCCAGGGTAGATACGCAGTATTTT.